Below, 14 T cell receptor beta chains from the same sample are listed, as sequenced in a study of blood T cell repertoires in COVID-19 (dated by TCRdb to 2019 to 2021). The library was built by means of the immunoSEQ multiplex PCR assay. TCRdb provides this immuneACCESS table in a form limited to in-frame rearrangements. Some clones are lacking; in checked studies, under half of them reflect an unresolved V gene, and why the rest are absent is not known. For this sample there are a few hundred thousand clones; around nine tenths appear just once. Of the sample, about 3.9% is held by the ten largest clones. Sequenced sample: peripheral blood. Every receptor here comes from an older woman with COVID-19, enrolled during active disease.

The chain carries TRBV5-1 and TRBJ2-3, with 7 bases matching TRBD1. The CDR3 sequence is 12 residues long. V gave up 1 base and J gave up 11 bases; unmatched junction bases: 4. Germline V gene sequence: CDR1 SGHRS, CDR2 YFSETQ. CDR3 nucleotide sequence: TGCGCCAGCAGCTTGAGGGACAGCGGGCAGTATTTT. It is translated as CASSLRDSGQYF.

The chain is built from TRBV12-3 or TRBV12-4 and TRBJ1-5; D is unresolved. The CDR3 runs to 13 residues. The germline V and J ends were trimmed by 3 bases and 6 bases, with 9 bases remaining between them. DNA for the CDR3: TGTGCCAGCAGTTTGGAGCAAACTCAGCCCCAGCATTTT. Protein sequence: CASSLEQTQPQHF.

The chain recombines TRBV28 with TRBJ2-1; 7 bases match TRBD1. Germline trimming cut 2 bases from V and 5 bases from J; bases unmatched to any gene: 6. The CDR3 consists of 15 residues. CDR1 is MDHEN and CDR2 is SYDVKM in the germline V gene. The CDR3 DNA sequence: TGTGCCAGCAGTTTAGTGAGGGGGCTCAACAATGAGCAGTTCTTC. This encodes CASSLVRGLNNEQFF.

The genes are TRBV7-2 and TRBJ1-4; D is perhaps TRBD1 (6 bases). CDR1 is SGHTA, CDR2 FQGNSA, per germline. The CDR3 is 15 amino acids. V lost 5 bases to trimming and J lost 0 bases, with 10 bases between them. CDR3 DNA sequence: TGTGCCAGCAGCCCTAGGACAGCAACTAATGAAAAACTGTTTTTT. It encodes CASSPRTATNEKLFF.

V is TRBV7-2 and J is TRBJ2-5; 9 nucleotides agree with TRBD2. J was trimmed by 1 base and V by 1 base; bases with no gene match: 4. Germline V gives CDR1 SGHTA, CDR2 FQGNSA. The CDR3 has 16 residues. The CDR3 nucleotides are TGTGCCAGCAGCTTAGGTTTTAGCGGGGGCCAAGAGACCCAGTACTTC. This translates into CASSLGFSGGQETQYF.

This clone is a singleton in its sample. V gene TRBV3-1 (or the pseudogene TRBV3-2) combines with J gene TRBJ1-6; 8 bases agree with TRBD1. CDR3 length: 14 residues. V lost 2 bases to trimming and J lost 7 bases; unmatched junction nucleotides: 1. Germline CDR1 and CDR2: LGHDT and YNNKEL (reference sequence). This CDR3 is CASSQRDRNSPLHF. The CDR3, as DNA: TGTGCCAGCAGCCAAAGGGACAGGAATTCACCCCTCCACTTT.

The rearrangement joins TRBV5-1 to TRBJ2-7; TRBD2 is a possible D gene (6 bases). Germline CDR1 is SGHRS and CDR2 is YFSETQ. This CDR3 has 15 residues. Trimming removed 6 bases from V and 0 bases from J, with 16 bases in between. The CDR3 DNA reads TGCGCCAGCACACCCGGGGGACTGGACTCCTACGAGCAGTACTTC. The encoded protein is CASTPGGLDSYEQYF. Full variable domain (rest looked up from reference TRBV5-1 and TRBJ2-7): KAGVTQTPRYLIKTRGQQVTLSCSPISGHRSVSWYQQTPGQGLQFLFEYFSETQRNKGNFPGRFSGRQFSNSRSEMNVSTLELGDSALYLCASTPGGLDSYEQYFGPGTRLTVT.

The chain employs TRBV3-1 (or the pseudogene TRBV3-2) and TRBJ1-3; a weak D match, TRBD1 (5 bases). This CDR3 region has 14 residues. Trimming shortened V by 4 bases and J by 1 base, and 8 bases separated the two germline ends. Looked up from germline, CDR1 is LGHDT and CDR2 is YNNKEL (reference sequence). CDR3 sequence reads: CASSLSGSGNTIYF. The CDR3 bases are TGTGCCAGCAGCCTTTCAGGGTCTGGAAACACCATATATTTT.

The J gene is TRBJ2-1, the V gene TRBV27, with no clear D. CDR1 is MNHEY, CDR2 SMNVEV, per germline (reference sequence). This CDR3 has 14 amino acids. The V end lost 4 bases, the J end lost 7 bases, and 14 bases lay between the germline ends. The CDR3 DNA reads TGTGCCAGCAGTTCCCCTCCCGCTATGAATGAGCAGTTCTTC. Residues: CASSSPPAMNEQFF.

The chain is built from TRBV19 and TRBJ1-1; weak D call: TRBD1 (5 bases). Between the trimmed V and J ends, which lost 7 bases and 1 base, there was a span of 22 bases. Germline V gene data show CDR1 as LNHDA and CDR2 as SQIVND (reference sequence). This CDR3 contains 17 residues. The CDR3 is CASTSGSRGLGNTEAFF. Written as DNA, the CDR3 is TGTGCCAGTACCTCCGGGTCAAGGGGCCTCGGGAACACTGAAGCTTTCTTT.

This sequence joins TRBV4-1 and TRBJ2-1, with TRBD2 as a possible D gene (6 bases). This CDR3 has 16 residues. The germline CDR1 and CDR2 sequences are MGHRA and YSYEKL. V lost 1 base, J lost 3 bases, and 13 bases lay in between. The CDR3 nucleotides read TGCGCCAGCAGCCAAGTAGGCCGGGGGATCTACAATGAGCAGTTCTTC. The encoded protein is CASSQVGRGIYNEQFF.

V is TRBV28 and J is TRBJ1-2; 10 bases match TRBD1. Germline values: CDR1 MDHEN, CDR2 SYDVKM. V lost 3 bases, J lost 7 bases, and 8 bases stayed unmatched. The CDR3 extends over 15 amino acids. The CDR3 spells CASSFQPGQGRGYTF. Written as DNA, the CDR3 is TGTGCCAGCAGTTTTCAGCCGGGACAGGGGCGTGGCTACACCTTC.

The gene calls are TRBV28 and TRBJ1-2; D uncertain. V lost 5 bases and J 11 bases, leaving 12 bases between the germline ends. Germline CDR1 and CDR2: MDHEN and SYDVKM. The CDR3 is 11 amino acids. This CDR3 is CASSLSTGYTF. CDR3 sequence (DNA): TGTGCCAGCAGTCTTTCGACGGGATACACCTTC.

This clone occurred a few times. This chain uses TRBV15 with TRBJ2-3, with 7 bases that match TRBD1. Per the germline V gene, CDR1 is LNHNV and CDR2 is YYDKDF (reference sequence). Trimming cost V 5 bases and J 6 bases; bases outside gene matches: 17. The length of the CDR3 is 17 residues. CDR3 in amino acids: CATSGVTGIGTNDTQYF. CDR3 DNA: TGTGCCACCAGCGGAGTGACAGGGATCGGAACTAACGATACGCAGTATTTT. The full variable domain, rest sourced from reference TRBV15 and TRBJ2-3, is DAMVIQNPRYQVTQFGKPVTLSCSQTLNHNVMYWYQQKSSQAPKLLFHYYDKDFNNEADTPDNFQSRRPNTSFCFLDIRSPGLGDTAMYLCATSGVTGIGTNDTQYFGPGTRLTVL.